This TCR beta chain appears in the sequencing data of a study of blood T cell repertoires in COVID-19. Study-wide background: The analysed material was cDNA or gDNA that came from T cells, B-cell-depleted T cells, or PBMCs.

Data came from immunoSEQ multiplex PCR; TCRdb stores just in-frame clones and leaves some out. The data contain about 110,000 clones, about 88% of them seen just once; the ten biggest clones take up 2% to 2.5%. Per germline, CDR1 SGHTA and CDR2 FQGNSA. This CDR3 has 17 residues. The ends lost 5 bases at V and 7 bases at J; junction bases unmatched: 12. This rearrangement joins TRBV7-2 to TRBJ2-1; 12 bases are shared with TRBD2. The sequence was collected from a human donor in a cohort sampled during active COVID-19. What was sequenced was peripheral blood. The CDR3 loop reads CASSHGGLAGIRNEQFF. The CDR3 nucleotides are TGTGCCAGCAGCCACGGGGGACTAGCGGGTATCAGGAATGAGCAGTTCTTC.